This TCR beta chain was recovered during a study of T cells in Graves' hyperthyroidism and ophthalmopathy. With respect to this clonotype: This may come from a read error, since a much larger clone is one base off. A read error is likely, as this CDR3 ends without the conserved phenylalanine or tryptophan.

Based on clinical symptoms, serum thyroxine and TRAb, thyroid ultrasound and orbital computed tomography, diagnoses were reached. The CDR3 runs to 13 residues. Trimming took 4 bases from V and 3 from J, leaving 9 bases between them. There were TCR beta CDR3 regions amplified from RNA transcripts. Primed by the HTBI set, a first-round RT-PCR was run on the TCR CDR3. Using its own MiXCR run on the multiplex PCR reads, TCRdb lists one record per CDR3 protein. The sample has fewer than 450,000 distinct CDR3 sequences; approximately 17% are singletons. The source material was blood. The V gene is TRBV12-3 or TRBV12-4, the J gene TRBJ1-1, with D maybe TRBD1 (5 bases). This receptor was obtained from a man between 18 and 35 years old with Graves' ophthalmopathy. CDR3 region: CASSWDRYTEAFL. The DNA for the CDR3 is TGTGCCAGCAGTTGGGACCGATACACTGAAGCTTTCCTT.